This TCR beta chain stems from a study of cytomegalovirus exposure and HLA in healthy donors. CDR3 length: 15 amino acids. Germline lookup yields CDR1 SGHRS and CDR2 YFSETQ. The V and J ends lost 0 bases and 4 bases, in that order; junction bases with no gene match: 5. This PCR relied on a set of 60 Vbeta primers and 13 Jbeta primers. Assay used: immunoSEQ multiplex PCR; TCRdb lists only in-frame clones, some missing. This table lists about 170,000 clones. The source of this sequence is a woman under 30 in good health and CMV-seropositive. Sample: PBMCs. The V and J genes are TRBV5-1 and TRBJ2-7; 9 nucleotides line up with TRBD2. The CDR3 DNA follows: TGCGCCAGCAGCTTGGTTAGCGGGAGCGTATACGAGCAGTACTTC. Protein product: CASSLVSGSVYEQYF.